The clone carrying this T cell receptor beta chain showed up just a few times. This sample was included in a study of T-cell reconstitution after alpha-beta-depleted transplantation in children. This CDR3 comprises 12 residues. V lost 5 bases and J 5 bases, leaving 10 bases between the germline ends. The germline gives CDR1 KGHSH, CDR2 LQKENI. Unique molecular identifiers featured in how the TCRbeta library was prepared. TCRdb re-derived calls from the PCR reads in MiXCR, one entry per CDR3 protein. The table has some 350,000 distinct CDR3 sequences, around 16% seen once. Sample: PBMCs, mostly from graft donor cells, taken 360 days after TCRalphabeta/CD19-depleted stem cell transplant. This rearrangement joins TRBV18 to TRBJ2-7; perhaps TRBD1 as D (5 bases). The clonotype comes from a male patient aged 2 to 10 who had a stem cell transplant for acute lymphoblastic leukemia, so the T cells may come from the graft donor. CDR3 residues: CASSSDTNEQYF. The DNA of the CDR3 is TGTGCCAGCTCATCGGACACCAACGAGCAGTACTTC. The full variable domain, in which reference TRBV18 and TRBJ2-7 provide the parts outside the CDR3, is NAGVMQNPRHLVRRRGQEARLRCSPMKGHSHVYWYRQLPEEGLKFMVYLQKENIIDESGMPKERFSAEFPKEGPSILRIQQVVRGDSAAYFCASSSDTNEQYFGPGTRLTVT.